This T cell receptor (beta chain) was recovered during a study of blood T cell repertoires in COVID-19. About the study: The origin of the acute and convalescent COVID-19 samples was the United States, Italy and Spain. PBMCs, B-cell-depleted T cells, or T cells provided the cDNA or gDNA that made up the material.

This clone showed up just a few times. The CDR3 length is 14 residues. Germline values: CDR1 SEHNR, CDR2 FQNEAQ (reference sequence). The V and J ends lost 3 bases and 2 bases respectively, with 11 bases between them. TCRdb keeps only in-frame clones here, not all; method: immunoSEQ multiplex PCR. Of some 54,000 clones in the sample, approximately 91% were seen once. The gene calls are TRBV7-9 and TRBJ2-7; D is possibly TRBD1 (6 bases). The sample taken for sequencing was peripheral blood. This TCR derives from a man in his sixties with acute or convalescent COVID-19. Here the CDR3 reads CASSFTTGTYEQYF. In nucleotides, the CDR3 is TGTGCCAGCAGCTTCACGACAGGAACCTACGAGCAGTACTTC.